This section outlines one T cell receptor (beta chain) sequence together with its context. Using immunoSEQ multiplex PCR, the repertoire was profiled, and TCRdb retains in-frame clones only, with some absent. This table holds some 26,000 clones, around 83% found once. CDR3 length: 16 residues. Germline trimming cut 0 bases from V and 0 bases from J; bases unmatched to any gene: 2. Germline assignment: CDR1 SGHTA and CDR2 FQGNSA. The source of the sample is a study of blood T cell repertoires in COVID-19. The source is a man in his 70s with acute or convalescent COVID-19. The sequencing sample was made of peripheral blood. The chain recombines TRBV7-2 with TRBJ2-1; 7 nucleotides agree with TRBD1. The CDR3 loop is CASSLAGTVSYNEQFF. CDR3 nucleotide sequence: TGTGCCAGCAGCTTAGCAGGGACAGTCTCCTACAATGAGCAGTTCTTC.